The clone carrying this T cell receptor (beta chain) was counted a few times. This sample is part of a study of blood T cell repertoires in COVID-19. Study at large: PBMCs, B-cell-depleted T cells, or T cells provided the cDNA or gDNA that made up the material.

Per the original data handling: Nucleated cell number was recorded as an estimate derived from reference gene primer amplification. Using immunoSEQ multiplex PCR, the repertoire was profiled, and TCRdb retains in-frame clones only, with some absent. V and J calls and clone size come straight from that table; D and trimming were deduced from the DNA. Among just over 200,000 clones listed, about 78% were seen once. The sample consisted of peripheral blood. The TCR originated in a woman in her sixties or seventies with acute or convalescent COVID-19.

CDR3 amino acids: CASSPRGSGSYNEQFF. DNA of the CDR3: TGTGCCAGCAGTCCCCGGGGTAGCGGATCCTACAATGAGCAGTTCTTC. This sequence joins TRBV6-2 or TRBV6-3 and TRBJ2-1; a weak D match, TRBD2 (6 bases). This CDR3 has 16 residues. Germline V lookup: CDR1 MNHEY, CDR2 SVGEGT. Trimming shortened V by 5 bases and J by 1 base, and 15 bases separated the two germline ends.